One sample yielded the 8 T cell receptor beta chains listed below, sequenced in a study of T cell changes during pregnancy in multiple sclerosis. Here immunoSEQ multiplex PCR was the method, and the copy in TCRdb shows in-frame clones only, minus some. The data hold approximately 37,000 clones, with about 91% observed a single time. The starting material was CD4+ T cells from peripheral blood mononuclear cells, obtained in the first trimester of pregnancy. The receptors stem from a female donor with multiple sclerosis, enrolled in a pregnancy study.

The rearrangement uses TRBV5-1 and TRBJ2-3; no clear D. The V end lost 3 bases, the J end lost 1 base, and 9 bases lay between the germline ends. Germline loops: CDR1 SGHRS, CDR2 YFSETQ. The CDR3 covers 14 residues. The CDR3 DNA reads as TGCGCCAGCAGCTCTGGTGGAGGCACAGATACGCAGTATTTT. It specifies CASSSGGGTDTQYF.

The gene calls are TRBV27 and TRBJ2-7; TRBD1 matches 9 bases. Germline V lookup: CDR1 MNHEY, CDR2 SMNVEV (reference sequence). The CDR3 length is 15 residues. Unmatched junction bases numbered 7, after V lost 5 bases and J lost 2 bases. The CDR3: CASSLWGQGTYEQYF. The CDR3 region has the DNA TGTGCCAGCAGTCTTTGGGGACAGGGAACCTACGAGCAGTACTTC.

This clone was detected once. The V and J genes are TRBV19 and TRBJ2-7, with 7 bases aligning to TRBD1. There are 14 residues in the CDR3. From germline, CDR1 is LNHDA and CDR2 SQIVND (reference sequence). V lost 3 bases, J lost 4 bases, and 6 bases stayed unmatched. CDR3 nucleotide sequence: TGTGCCAGTAGTATGGGGGACAGTACATACGAGCAGTACTTC. The encoded protein is CASSMGDSTYEQYF.

This chain joins TRBV19 and TRBJ2-5; D may be TRBD2 (6 bases). V lost 8 bases and J 5 bases, leaving 18 bases between the germline ends. This CDR3 is built from 14 residues. CDR1 and CDR2 (germline): LNHDA, SQIVND (reference sequence). The chain's CDR3 is CASSLRGIQETQYF. The CDR3 DNA reads as TGTGCCAGTTCCCTTCGGGGGATTCAGGAGACCCAGTACTTC.

The gene calls are TRBV2 and TRBJ1-5; D is uncertain. Germline V gives CDR1 SNHLY, CDR2 FYNNEI. This CDR3 is 14 amino acids long. Trimming took 8 bases from V and 1 from J, leaving 12 bases between them. In DNA form, the CDR3 reads TGTGCCAGCGGACCCGGGGTAAGCAATCAGCCCCAGCATTTT. Amino acid sequence: CASGPGVSNQPQHF.

This chain joins TRBV28 and TRBJ1-5; TRBD1 agrees at 11 bases. The CDR3 has 15 residues. Looked up from germline, CDR1 is MDHEN and CDR2 is SYDVKM. Unmatched junction bases numbered 11, after V lost 10 bases and J lost 6 bases. CDR3 in DNA: TGTGCCACCGGACCGGGGACAGGGGGATTTCAGCCCCAGCATTTT. Translating it yields CATGPGTGGFQPQHF.

This clone has just one count. This chain links TRBV5-6 with TRBJ2-5, with a weak D call TRBD2 (5 bases). The CDR3 length is 13 residues. Germline lookup yields CDR1 SGHDT and CDR2 YYEEEE. Trimming stripped 5 bases from V and 3 bases from J, with 11 bases between. CDR3 DNA: TGTGCCAGCAGATGGAGGCGGAAAGAGACCCAGTACTTC. This codes for CASRWRRKETQYF.

CDR3 DNA: TGTGCCAGCGGAAAAGGACTAGCGGGCACAGATACGCAGTATTTT. Its protein product is CASGKGLAGTDTQYF. This chain links TRBV7-9 with TRBJ2-3; the match to TRBD2 covers 10 bases. This CDR3 has 15 amino acids. Trimming at V came to 8 bases and at J to 1 base, leaving 6 bases not matched to a gene. From germline, CDR1 is SEHNR and CDR2 FQNEAQ (reference sequence).